The 9 T cell receptor beta chains below were found in one sample sequenced in a study of tumor-infiltrating lymphocytes in primary liver carcinoma. With around 520 ng total RNA as template and a constant-region primer, TCR beta cDNA was made. ARM-PCR was slightly modified, and three nested multiplex PCR rounds with it gave rise to the TCR beta libraries. Both of the initial two PCR rounds ran for about 11 cycles and employed TRBV1-TRBV30 forward primers alongside a C-beta reverse primer. Each CDR3 protein is one row after TCRdb ran MiXCR on the multiplex PCR reads. The table includes 300,000 to 350,000 distinct CDR3 sequences, 65% detected once. Blood RNA was derived from unsorted whole blood, and germline DNA was extracted too. Sequencing was carried out using peripheral blood. The source of these receptors is a man aged 35 to 55 with primary liver carcinoma and hepatitis B virus infection.

This chain uses TRBV13 with TRBJ2-1, with TRBD2 matching over 7 bases. Germline V gene sequence: CDR1 PRHDT, CDR2 FYEKMQ (reference sequence). The CDR3 has 13 residues. Trimming cost V 3 bases and J 7 bases; bases outside gene matches: 3. The chain's CDR3 is CASSFGRRNEQFF. The CDR3 DNA follows: TGTGCCAGCAGCTTCGGGAGGAGGAATGAGCAGTTCTTC.

As regards this clonotype: A much larger clone differs by one base, so this may be a read error. This rearrangement joins TRBV5-6 to TRBJ2-7; 8 nucleotides align to TRBD2. CDR1 SGHDT and CDR2 YYEEEE come from the germline V gene. The CDR3 length is 13 residues. DNA for the CDR3: TGTGCCTGCAGCGCCGGGGGGGGATACGAGCAGTACTTC. This codes for CACSAGGGYEQYF.

On this clonotype itself: The junction and the germline gene differ at one end; a read error may be behind it. J is TRBJ1-1 and V is TRBV11-2; perhaps TRBD1 as D (6 bases). This CDR3 spans 15 amino acids. Germline loops: CDR1 SGHAT, CDR2 FQNNGV. The CDR3 loop is CVSSSTGPRDTEAFF. In DNA form, the CDR3 reads TGTGTCAGCAGCTCAACAGGGCCAAGGGACACTGAAGCTTTCTTT.

As to this clonotype: Just one base apart from a much larger clone, this may be a read error. The V and J genes are TRBV6-2 or TRBV6-3 and TRBJ2-1; D tentatively fits TRBD1 or TRBD2 (5 bases each). The CDR3 has 14 residues. Germline CDR1 is MNHEY and CDR2 is SVGEGT. Trimming left V 5 bases short and J 8 bases short, with 16 bases between. Here the CDR3 reads CASSPTGLSHEQFF. As DNA, the CDR3 is TGTGCCAGCAGTCCTACGGGGCTCTCCCATGAGCAGTTCTTC.

V and J are TRBV5-4 and TRBJ2-3; possible D gene TRBD1, 7 bases. The germline V gene encodes CDR1 SGHNT and CDR2 YYREEE (reference sequence). CDR3 length: 15 amino acids. Deletions cut 4 bases from V and 1 base from J, with 13 bases between. This chain's CDR3 is CASSAGQPGTDTQYF. The CDR3 nucleotides are TGTGCCAGCAGCGCGGGACAGCCTGGCACAGATACGCAGTATTTT.

Regarding this clonotype: Because it lacks the conserved phenylalanine or tryptophan at the end, this CDR3 is likely a read error. The chain recombines TRBV12-3 or TRBV12-4 with TRBJ1-1; tentative D call: TRBD1 (6 bases). This CDR3 is built from 14 residues. Here the CDR3 DNA reads TGTGCCAGCAGCTTAGGGGCAGGGGATACTGAAGCTTTCGTT. Protein product: CASSLGAGDTEAFV.

As concerns this clonotype: At one end, the junction sequence differs from germline, possibly due to a read error. The chain couples TRBV29-1 to TRBJ1-2; D is perhaps TRBD1 (6 bases). Germline CDR1 is SQVTM and CDR2 is ANQGSEA. CDR3 length: 14 residues. CDR3 sequence (DNA): TGCAGCGTCTCCTATGGACAGACGAACTGTGGCTACACCTTC. Its translation: CSVSYGQTNCGYTF.

Concerning this clonotype: A read error may be the cause here, since a much bigger clone is one base away. The CDR3 reads CASSQEGLGASYIEQFF. The CDR3 region has the DNA TGCGCCAGCAGCCAAGAAGGACTAGGGGCCTCCTACATTGAGCAGTTCTTC. The gene calls are TRBV4-3 and TRBJ2-1, with TRBD2 matching 7 bases. CDR3 length: 17 amino acids. Per the germline V gene, CDR1 is LGHNA and CDR2 is YSLEER.

The V gene is TRBV11-2, the J gene TRBJ2-7, with 7 positions matching TRBD1. Trimming took 3 bases from V and 10 from J; bases not matched to a gene: 15. The CDR3 spans 15 residues. Germline V gives CDR1 SGHAT, CDR2 FQNNGV. This CDR3 reads CASSFHLTGTVDQYF. The DNA for the CDR3 is TGTGCCAGCAGCTTCCACCTCACCGGGACAGTTGATCAGTACTTC.